The present T cell receptor (beta chain) was sequenced within a study of cytomegalovirus exposure and HLA in healthy donors. Study results and caveats: Reports credit the classifier with highly specific, highly sensitive diagnosis of cytomegalovirus status.

PCR involved 60 Vbeta and 13 Jbeta primers. Using immunoSEQ multiplex PCR, the repertoire was profiled, and TCRdb retains in-frame clones only, with some absent. This sample has under 120,000 clones, with 65% to 80% found just once. The CDR3 sequence is 15 residues long. Trimming at V came to 6 bases and at J to 6 bases, leaving 10 bases not matched to a gene. Germline V lookup: CDR1 MDHEN, CDR2 SYDVKM. For this clone: Antigen: not known.

Sequences were obtained from PBMCs. The rearrangement joins TRBV28 to TRBJ1-5; TRBD1 matches 8 bases. The sequence was collected from a female donor in good health and CMV-seropositive. The CDR3 sequence: CASRPGQGGGQPQHF. Written as DNA, the CDR3 is TGTGCCAGCAGGCCCGGACAGGGTGGAGGTCAGCCCCAGCATTTT. The entire variable domain, with the rest obtained from reference TRBV28 and TRBJ1-5, is as follows: DVKVTQSSRYLVKRTGEKVFLECVQDMDHENMFWYRQDPGLGLRLIYFSYDVKMKEKGDIPEGYSVSREKKERFSLILESASTNQTSMYLCASRPGQGGGQPQHFGDGTRLSIL.